This record concerns one TCR beta chain sequence. Its target is unknown. Time point in this sample: week 11, during vaccination. Topical imiquimod was applied with each vaccine dose, which held 300 ug of mutant IDH1 20-mer peptide. Method: immunoSEQ multiplex PCR; TCRdb's copy keeps in-frame clones and lacks some. Of some 54,000 clones listed, 90% to 95% are singletons. This specimen belongs to a study of a mutant IDH1 vaccine in newly diagnosed glioma. CDR3 length: 16 residues. The ends lost 2 bases at V and 0 bases at J; junction bases unmatched: 4. Germline V gene data show CDR1 as SGHNT and CDR2 as YYREEE (reference sequence).

Specimen: PBMCs, collected from a glioma patient whose treatment included an IDH1 peptide vaccine. This chain joins TRBV5-4 and TRBJ2-7; 11 nucleotides match TRBD1. This clonotype was sampled from a man between 50 and 59 years old with glioma. CDR3 protein: CASSLGTGGSSYEQYF. The CDR3 coding sequence is TGTGCCAGCAGCTTAGGGACAGGGGGTAGCTCCTACGAGCAGTACTTC.